This is a list of T cell receptor beta chains from one sample in a study of beta chain features in type 1 diabetes. TCRdb's copy holds only in-frame clones and misses some; the assay was immunoSEQ multiplex PCR. This sample carries 600,000 or so clones, over 12% of them seen once, and the ten largest clones take roughly 0.04%. Sequences were obtained from naive CD4+ T cells from blood. The receptors were gathered from a man between 18 and 29 years old with type 1 diabetes. Each CDR3 is given with its conserved first and last residue. Fields, in order: V gene, clone size, J gene, D gene, CDR3 DNA, CDR3 protein. A D gene is named only where the DNA matches it firmly. The size entry is marked missing in some rows and otherwise reads once, few, many or a size class.

V gene: TRBV5-4
clone size: -
J gene: TRBJ2-7
D gene: TRBD2
CDR3 DNA: TGTGCCAGCAGCCTGGGGGCTAGCGGGGGTTCCTACGAGCAGTACTTC
CDR3 protein: CASSLGASGGSYEQYF

V gene: TRBV14
clone size: -
J gene: TRBJ1-2
D gene: -
CDR3 DNA: TGTGCCAGCAGCCAAGGAATCCGGCTTGGCTACACCTTC
CDR3 protein: CASSQGIRLGYTF

V gene: TRBV20-1
clone size: -
J gene: TRBJ2-1
D gene: -
CDR3 DNA: TGCAACCCCTTGGGCTCTCTGGAGTTCTTC
CDR3 protein: CNPLGSLEFF

V gene: TRBV19
clone size: -
J gene: TRBJ2-1
D gene: -
CDR3 DNA: TGTGCCAGTAGTTTCCATGGGGGTTGGAAGAATGAGCAGTTCTTC
CDR3 protein: CASSFHGGWKNEQFF

V gene: TRBV7-6
clone size: -
J gene: TRBJ2-1
D gene: -
CDR3 DNA: TGTGCCAGCAGCTTAACCCAGGGATCTTACAATGAGCAGTTCTTC
CDR3 protein: CASSLTQGSYNEQFF

V gene: TRBV7-2
clone size: -
J gene: TRBJ1-2
D gene: -
CDR3 DNA: TGTGCCAGCAGCTTTAACTATGGCTACACCTTC
CDR3 protein: CASSFNYGYTF

V gene: TRBV6-1
clone size: few
J gene: TRBJ1-1
D gene: -
CDR3 DNA: TGTGCCAGCAGATGGGCAGTGGGGATAACTGAAGCTTTCTTT
CDR3 protein: CASRWAVGITEAFF

V gene: TRBV23-1
clone size: few
J gene: TRBJ2-5
D gene: TRBD1
CDR3 DNA: TGCGCCAGCAGTCAATCGGGCCCAACAGGGGATCCCCCGAAGAGGACCCAGTACTTC
CDR3 protein: CASSQSGPTGDPPKRTQYF

V gene: TRBV30
clone size: few
J gene: TRBJ2-1
D gene: -
CDR3 DNA: TGTGCCTGGACGAGGCGGGGAATCGGGGATGAGCAGTTCTTC
CDR3 protein: CAWTRRGIGDEQFF

V gene: TRBV4-3
clone size: -
J gene: TRBJ2-1
D gene: -
CDR3 DNA: TGCGCCAGCAGCCCCGTTTTCTCCTACAATGAGCAGTTCTTC
CDR3 protein: CASSPVFSYNEQFF

V gene: TRBV4-2
clone size: few
J gene: TRBJ1-5
D gene: -
CDR3 DNA: TGTGCCAGCAGCCAGGAACAGGCACATAGCAATCAGCCCCAGCATTTT
CDR3 protein: CASSQEQAHSNQPQHF

V gene: TRBV18
clone size: few
J gene: TRBJ1-6
D gene: -
CDR3 DNA: TGTGCCAGCTCACCTATTGACGGGGCCAATTCACCCCTCCACTTT
CDR3 protein: CASSPIDGANSPLHF

V gene: TRBV28
clone size: few
J gene: TRBJ2-1
D gene: TRBD1
CDR3 DNA: TGTGCCAGCAGTTGGACAGGTTATGAGCAGTTCTTC
CDR3 protein: CASSWTGYEQFF

V gene: TRBV29-1
clone size: -
J gene: TRBJ2-2
D gene: TRBD2
CDR3 DNA: TGCAGCGTTGAAAAGCGGGAGAACGGGGAGCTGTTTTTT
CDR3 protein: CSVEKRENGELFF

V gene: TRBV28
clone size: few
J gene: TRBJ2-7
D gene: -
CDR3 DNA: TGTGCCAGCAGTTTAGTGGGGCCCTACGAGCAGTACTTC
CDR3 protein: CASSLVGPYEQYF

V gene: TRBV5-4
clone size: -
J gene: TRBJ2-5
D gene: TRBD1
CDR3 DNA: TGTGCCAGCAGCTCAATCGAGGGGACAGGCGAGACCCAGTACTTC
CDR3 protein: CASSSIEGTGETQYF

V gene: TRBV6-5
clone size: -
J gene: TRBJ2-3
D gene: TRBD2
CDR3 DNA: TGTGCCAGCAGTTACACGCGGGGGGGGAGCACAGATACGCAGTATTTT
CDR3 protein: CASSYTRGGSTDTQYF

V gene: TRBV14
clone size: few
J gene: TRBJ2-7
D gene: -
CDR3 DNA: TGTGCCAGCAGCCGTAATAGCGGAACCTACGAGCAGTACTTC
CDR3 protein: CASSRNSGTYEQYF

V gene: TRBV7-9
clone size: -
J gene: TRBJ1-4
D gene: -
CDR3 DNA: TGTGCCAGCCTGACCGGGACGTTGGATGAAAAACTGTTTTTT
CDR3 protein: CASLTGTLDEKLFF

V gene: TRBV7-6
clone size: -
J gene: TRBJ2-3
D gene: -
CDR3 DNA: TGTGCCAGCAGCTTAGCTAGCGTAAAGAGCACAGATACGCAGTATTTT
CDR3 protein: CASSLASVKSTDTQYF

V gene: TRBV30
clone size: few
J gene: TRBJ1-1
D gene: TRBD1
CDR3 DNA: TGTGCCTGGAGTGTACTGACAGGGTCGAACACTGAAGCTTTCTTT
CDR3 protein: CAWSVLTGSNTEAFF

V gene: TRBV5-4
clone size: -
J gene: TRBJ2-1
D gene: TRBD2
CDR3 DNA: TGTGCCAGCAGCCCCCAACTAGCGGGGGGGCAGAATGAGCAGTTCTTC
CDR3 protein: CASSPQLAGGQNEQFF

V gene: TRBV30
clone size: few
J gene: TRBJ2-7
D gene: TRBD1
CDR3 DNA: TGTGCCTGGAGTGGACAGGGCTCCGAGCAGTACTTC
CDR3 protein: CAWSGQGSEQYF

V gene: TRBV30
clone size: -
J gene: TRBJ2-5
D gene: -
CDR3 DNA: TGTGCCTGGAGTGTACAGGTATTACAAGAGACCCAGTACTTC
CDR3 protein: CAWSVQVLQETQYF

V gene: TRBV15
clone size: few
J gene: TRBJ2-2
D gene: TRBD2
CDR3 DNA: TGTGCCACCAGCAGAGGGACTAGCGGAACCGGGGAGCTGTTTTTT
CDR3 protein: CATSRGTSGTGELFF

V gene: TRBV7-9
clone size: -
J gene: TRBJ2-2
D gene: -
CDR3 DNA: TGTGCCAGCAGCCACGAGCGGCCGAACACCGGGGAGCTGTTTTTT
CDR3 protein: CASSHERPNTGELFF

V gene: TRBV30
clone size: -
J gene: TRBJ1-2
D gene: -
CDR3 DNA: TGTGCCTGGAGTTTCGGGGACCACTATGGCTACACCTTC
CDR3 protein: CAWSFGDHYGYTF

V gene: TRBV5-1
clone size: -
J gene: TRBJ2-5
D gene: -
CDR3 DNA: TGCGCCAGCAGCTCAACCCGGGTTCAAGAGACCCAGTACTTC
CDR3 protein: CASSSTRVQETQYF

V gene: TRBV7-2
clone size: few
J gene: TRBJ2-3
D gene: TRBD2
CDR3 DNA: TGTGCCAGCAGTTGGACTAGTCAGGGCACAGATACGCAGTATTTT
CDR3 protein: CASSWTSQGTDTQYF

V gene: TRBV5-1
clone size: -
J gene: TRBJ2-7
D gene: TRBD1
CDR3 DNA: TGCGCCAGCAGCTCGACTATGGGACAGGTGCTAATTCACGAGCAGTACTTC
CDR3 protein: CASSSTMGQVLIHEQYF

V gene: TRBV19
clone size: -
J gene: TRBJ2-3
D gene: TRBD2
CDR3 DNA: TGTGCCAGTACCCCGGGAAGCGGGAGAAATACGCAGTATTTT
CDR3 protein: CASTPGSGRNTQYF

V gene: TRBV29-1
clone size: -
J gene: TRBJ2-5
D gene: TRBD2
CDR3 DNA: TGCAGCGTTGAAGTGGCGGGAGGCGTTGGGGAGCAGTACTTC
CDR3 protein: CSVEVAGGVGEQYF

V gene: TRBV28
clone size: few
J gene: TRBJ2-5
D gene: -
CDR3 DNA: TGTGCCAGCAGTTATCCGGGACAACGAGAGACCCAGTACTTC
CDR3 protein: CASSYPGQRETQYF

V gene: TRBV2
clone size: few
J gene: TRBJ2-3
D gene: -
CDR3 DNA: TGTGCCAGCAGAACGGGAACGGCGCAGTATTTT
CDR3 protein: CASRTGTAQYF

V gene: TRBV6-4
clone size: few
J gene: TRBJ1-2
D gene: -
CDR3 DNA: TGTGCCAGCAGTGAACAACGCGGGGACTACGGCTACACCTTC
CDR3 protein: CASSEQRGDYGYTF

V gene: TRBV5-1
clone size: -
J gene: TRBJ2-5
D gene: -
CDR3 DNA: TGCGCCAGCAGCTTGGGAAGGGGACGGATAGAGACCCAGTACTTC
CDR3 protein: CASSLGRGRIETQYF

V gene: TRBV29-1
clone size: -
J gene: TRBJ2-3
D gene: -
CDR3 DNA: TGCAGCGTTGAAGGCGAAGATACGCAGTATTTT
CDR3 protein: CSVEGEDTQYF

V gene: TRBV5-1
clone size: few
J gene: TRBJ2-6
D gene: TRBD1
CDR3 DNA: TGCGCCAGCAGCAGGGCAGGGGGAAATTCTGGGGCCAACGTCCTGACTTTC
CDR3 protein: CASSRAGGNSGANVLTF

V gene: TRBV9
clone size: few
J gene: TRBJ2-7
D gene: TRBD2
CDR3 DNA: TGCGCCAGCAGCGCGAGCGGGACTGGAAGCCACGAGCAGTACTTC
CDR3 protein: CASSASGTGSHEQYF

V gene: TRBV28
clone size: -
J gene: TRBJ1-2
D gene: -
CDR3 DNA: TGTGCCAGCAGCTACCCTCCGGGGGCCGAGAACTATGGCTACACCTTC
CDR3 protein: CASSYPPGAENYGYTF

V gene: TRBV29-1
clone size: few
J gene: TRBJ1-1
D gene: TRBD1
CDR3 DNA: TGCAGCGCTCGGGACAGGGTCACTGAAGCTTTCTTT
CDR3 protein: CSARDRVTEAFF

V gene: TRBV5-4
clone size: few
J gene: TRBJ1-1
D gene: TRBD1
CDR3 DNA: TGTGCCAGCAGCTTGTCCGACAGGGAATCGGGCACTGAAGCTTTCTTT
CDR3 protein: CASSLSDRESGTEAFF

V gene: TRBV19
clone size: few
J gene: TRBJ2-7
D gene: -
CDR3 DNA: TGTGCCAGTAGTATTCCCCGGTCGGGGGTCGAGCAGTACTTC
CDR3 protein: CASSIPRSGVEQYF